Listed below are T cell receptor beta chains from one sample, sequenced in a study of control samples from healthy donors and cancer patients. Profiling relied on immunoSEQ multiplex PCR, and the TCRdb table lists in-frame clones only, not all of them. The table includes roughly 160,000 clones, about 90% detected once. The sequencing input was blood. These receptor sequences come from a woman in her 30s in good health. Both conserved end residues are part of each CDR3. D genes are given only for firm matches.

CDR3	D	V	J
CASSWTEIEAFF	-	TRBV7-9	TRBJ1-1
CASSLAPQLSGANVLTF	-	TRBV5-1	TRBJ2-6
CASSQGRQGFYEQYF	TRBD1	TRBV5-1	TRBJ2-7
CASKGSQETQYF	-	TRBV2	TRBJ2-5
CSARYVGEQFF	-	TRBV20-1	TRBJ2-1
CASSHGQSYNEQFF	-	TRBV11-3	TRBJ2-1
CASSPIGRNTEAFF	-	TRBV4-2	TRBJ1-1
CASSQGTGTNSPLHF	TRBD1	TRBV4-2	TRBJ1-6
CASSEPSGSTDTQYF	TRBD2	TRBV2	TRBJ2-3
CASSLWDRGDNEQFF	TRBD1	TRBV28	TRBJ2-1
CASSLTGTSGNEQFF	TRBD2	TRBV5-4	TRBJ2-1
CASSKDRARDEKLFF	TRBD1	TRBV7-9	TRBJ1-4
CASSVGLMGGTQYF	-	TRBV9	TRBJ2-5
CASSQDFSRDEQFF	-	TRBV3-1/TRBV3-2	TRBJ2-1
CASTLELDTQYF	-	TRBV9	TRBJ2-3
CAWRAVSTDTQYF	-	TRBV30	TRBJ2-3
CASSQDLVETQYF	-	TRBV3-1/TRBV3-2	TRBJ2-5
CASSQDRVQYF	-	TRBV14	TRBJ2-5
CASRGGQGARGANVLTF	TRBD1	TRBV7-8	TRBJ2-6
CASSVAPNTGELFF	-	TRBV9	TRBJ2-2
CASSPQGAGADTQYF	TRBD1	TRBV3-1/TRBV3-2	TRBJ2-3
CASNRMGVTGELFF	-	TRBV7-2	TRBJ2-2
CASRADTKYGYTF	-	TRBV6-5	TRBJ1-2
CASEEDRGPGYTF	TRBD1	TRBV6-5	TRBJ1-2
CASSQASGFSYNEQFF	-	TRBV14	TRBJ2-1
CASSLGTGGALETQYF	TRBD2	TRBV5-1	TRBJ2-5
CASEGPTTDTQYF	-	TRBV5-1	TRBJ2-3
CASSPGRGPYGYTF	TRBD1	TRBV27	TRBJ1-2
CAWSVDFREGSPLHF	-	TRBV30	TRBJ1-6
CASSLYRDEAFF	-	TRBV5-4	TRBJ1-1
CATSEQGALGNIQYF	TRBD1	TRBV24-1	TRBJ2-4
CASSLETGTRYNEQFF	TRBD2	TRBV5-1	TRBJ2-1
CASSLTPDRGQNEQYF	TRBD1	TRBV27	TRBJ2-7
CASSLEGINTEAFF	-	TRBV11-2	TRBJ1-1
CASSHLQRNTEAFF	-	TRBV4-1	TRBJ1-1
CASSQEQRETDTQYF	TRBD2	TRBV4-1	TRBJ2-3
CASSLVLREPQYF	TRBD2	TRBV5-1	TRBJ2-3
CASSIEGLAGPYNEQFF	TRBD2	TRBV19	TRBJ2-1
CASSFPRSGNQPQHF	-	TRBV6-5	TRBJ1-5
CASSYRVSGNTIYF	-	TRBV4-2	TRBJ1-3
CASPRGQSYEQYF	TRBD1	TRBV27	TRBJ2-7